The 3 T cell receptor beta chains presented below share a single source sample, sequenced in a study of cytomegalovirus exposure and HLA in healthy donors. 13 Jbeta primers and 60 Vbeta primers were used for the PCR. Sequenced by immunoSEQ multiplex PCR; TCRdb stores in-frame clones only, minus some. The data contain about 150,000 clones, around three fifths of them singletons. What was sequenced was PBMCs. These receptors were obtained from a woman aged 40 to 50 in good health and CMV-seronegative.

The chain couples TRBV5-6 to TRBJ2-7; D may be TRBD2 (6 bases). The CDR3 is 15 residues long. Germline CDR1 SGHDT, CDR2 YYEEEE. Trimming removed 1 base from V and 3 bases from J, with 14 bases in between. The CDR3 bases are TGTGCCAGCAGCTTGCGGTGGACTATGAACTACGAGCAGTACTTC. This encodes CASSLRWTMNYEQYF.

The chain recombines TRBV19 with TRBJ1-1, with 10 bases matching TRBD1. Germline-derived CDR1 and CDR2 are LNHDA and SQIVND (reference sequence). The CDR3 is made up of 16 amino acids. Germline trimming cut 6 bases from V and 7 bases from J; bases unmatched to any gene: 14. CDR3 sequence reads: CASSLIPGQGFGEAFF. CDR3 sequence (DNA): TGTGCCAGTAGCCTTATCCCGGGACAGGGGTTCGGTGAAGCTTTCTTT.

The J gene is TRBJ2-2, the V gene TRBV4-2; 12 bases are shared with TRBD2. CDR1 LGHNA and CDR2 YNFKEQ come from the germline V gene. CDR3 size: 18 residues. Trimming took 0 bases from V and 4 from J; bases not matched to a gene: 6. This CDR3 reads CASSQDPSGGASTGELFF. The DNA for the CDR3 is TGTGCCAGCAGCCAAGATCCTAGCGGGGGGGCAAGCACCGGGGAGCTGTTTTTT.